This TCR beta chain was obtained from a study of shared clonotypes between healthy human individuals. Study-level points and caveats: Shared clonotypes across all four donors exceeded non-shared ones in generation probability.

Germline V CDR1 and CDR2: KGHSH, LQKENI. Trimming left V 1 base short and J 1 base short, with 7 bases between. The CDR3 is 15 amino acids. As concerns this clone: Its antigen remains unidentified. This specimen includes other DNA sequences encoding the same CDR3.

The method was immunoSEQ multiplex PCR; TCRdb's version includes in-frame clones alone and lacks a portion of them. Here the sample spans fewer than 3 million clones, roughly 90% being singletons. Sequenced input: naive CD4+ T cells from PBMCs. Indicated subset: CD45RA+ positively selected. The sequence was collected from a man between 18 and 29 years old in good health. Some clones in this sample may be carry-over from other donors' samples. The chain combines TRBV18 with TRBJ2-2; a possible D gene is TRBD1 (6 bases). In DNA, the CDR3 is TGTGCCAGCTCACCACTACAGGGGAACACCGGGGAGCTGTTTTTT. It translates to CASSPLQGNTGELFF.